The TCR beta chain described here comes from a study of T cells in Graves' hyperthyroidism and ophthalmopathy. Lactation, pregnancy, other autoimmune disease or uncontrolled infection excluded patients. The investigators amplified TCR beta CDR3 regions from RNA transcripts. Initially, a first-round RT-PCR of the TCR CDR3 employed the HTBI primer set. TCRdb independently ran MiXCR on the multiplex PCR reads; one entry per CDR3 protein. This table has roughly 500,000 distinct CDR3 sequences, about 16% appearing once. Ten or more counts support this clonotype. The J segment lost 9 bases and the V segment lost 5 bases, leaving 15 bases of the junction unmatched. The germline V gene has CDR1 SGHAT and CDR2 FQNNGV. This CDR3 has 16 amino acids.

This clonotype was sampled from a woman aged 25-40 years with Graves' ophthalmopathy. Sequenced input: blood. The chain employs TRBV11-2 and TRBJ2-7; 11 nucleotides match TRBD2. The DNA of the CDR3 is TGTGCCAGCAGCCGGATCATAGCGGGAGGGTCTGGTGGGCAGTACTTC. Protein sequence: CASSRIIAGGSGGQYF.